The 22 T cell receptor beta chains below all came from one sample that was sequenced in a study of cytomegalovirus exposure and HLA in healthy donors. The PCR used 60 Vbeta and 13 Jbeta primers. Only in-frame clones appear in the TCRdb table, and some are missing; sequencing was by immunoSEQ multiplex PCR. The repertoire holds about 160,000 clones, with over 70% as singletons. Sequenced: PBMCs. The receptor set was obtained from a woman aged 45-59 years in good health and CMV-seropositive.

The chain couples TRBV5-1 to TRBJ2-7, with D tentatively TRBD1 (7 bases). The CDR3 has 14 residues. With 0 bases removed from V and 3 bases from J, the gap between germline ends came to 10 bases. CDR1 SGHRS and CDR2 YFSETQ come from the germline V gene. The CDR3 protein is CASSLGGDSYEQYF. CDR3 nucleotides: TGCGCCAGCAGCTTGGGGGGGGACAGCTACGAGCAGTACTTC.

As regards this clone: In the same sample, other DNA sequences code for this CDR3. The genes are TRBV4-1 and TRBJ2-5, with D perhaps TRBD2 (6 bases). The CDR3 covers 13 residues. With 4 bases removed from V and 5 bases from J, the gap between germline ends came to 11 bases. Germline values: CDR1 MGHRA, CDR2 YSYEKL. CDR3 loop: CASSRLVGETQYF. Written as DNA, the CDR3 is TGCGCCAGCAGCCGACTAGTGGGCGAGACCCAGTACTTC.

V usage is TRBV11-2 and J usage is TRBJ1-4; 10 nucleotides match TRBD1. The CDR3 has 17 amino acids. CDR1 is SGHAT and CDR2 is FQNNGV in the germline V gene. V gave up 2 bases and J gave up 3 bases; unmatched junction bases: 6. The DNA of the CDR3 is TGTGCCAGCAGCTTAATTAGACAGGGGGCGGCTAATGAAAAACTGTTTTTT. Translated, it gives CASSLIRQGAANEKLFF.

Only one count was recorded for this clone. The rearrangement joins TRBV5-5 to TRBJ2-7, with D possibly matching TRBD2 (6 bases). The germline V gene encodes CDR1 SGHKS and CDR2 YYEKEE (reference sequence). Trimming stripped 3 bases from V and 0 bases from J, with 13 bases between. CDR3 length: 15 residues. The CDR3 DNA is TGTGCCAGCAGCTCCCAGGCGGGGCGCTCCTACGAGCAGTACTTC. It yields the protein CASSSQAGRSYEQYF.

The chain employs TRBV5-6 and TRBJ1-5, with 7 nucleotides matching TRBD1. Germline V gene lookup returns CDR1 SGHDT and CDR2 YYEEEE. With V trimmed by 4 bases and J by 4 bases, 11 bases remained unmatched. This CDR3 is 16 amino acids long. The DNA for the CDR3 is TGTGCCAGCAGCCCCTCGGAAGGGGGCGGGAATCAGCCCCAGCATTTT. It codes for CASSPSEGGGNQPQHF.

This clone came up a few times. V and J are TRBV6-6 and TRBJ2-1, with D tentatively TRBD2 (6 bases). V lost 2 bases and J 4 bases, leaving 12 bases between the germline ends. Germline V gives CDR1 MNHNY, CDR2 SVGAGI (reference sequence). This CDR3 contains 15 residues. CDR3: CASSYGPGGYNEQFF. DNA for the CDR3: TGTGCCAGCAGTTACGGCCCTGGGGGGTACAATGAGCAGTTCTTC.

For this clone: This CDR3 is also generated by other DNA sequences in the sample. The chain links TRBV4-2 to TRBJ2-2; possible D gene TRBD2, 6 bases. This CDR3 has 15 amino acids. Germline V CDR1 and CDR2: LGHNA, YNFKEQ. Deletions cut 3 bases from V and 1 base from J, with 9 bases between. This CDR3 is CASSQYGGNTGELFF. CDR3 bases: TGTGCCAGCAGCCAGTACGGGGGGAACACCGGGGAGCTGTTTTTT.

The V and J genes are TRBV6-6 and TRBJ2-2; D is perhaps TRBD1 (6 bases). V shed 11 bases and J shed 7 bases, with 11 bases lying between them. The germline CDR1 and CDR2 sequences are MNHNY and SVGAGI (reference sequence). This CDR3 has 11 amino acids. The CDR3 DNA reads as TGTGCCGGACAGACGAACGGGGAGCTGTTTTTT. This sequence encodes CAGQTNGELFF.

This chain connects TRBV2 to TRBJ2-1; TRBD2 matches 8 bases. With V trimmed by 8 bases and J by 9 bases, 9 bases remained unmatched. The CDR3 consists of 13 residues. Germline V gene lookup returns CDR1 SNHLY and CDR2 FYNNEI. The CDR3 loop reads CASGFGGAGEQFF. As DNA, the CDR3 is TGTGCCAGCGGGTTCGGGGGGGCGGGTGAGCAGTTCTTC.

This chain joins TRBV28 and TRBJ1-5; weak D call: TRBD1 (6 bases). Trimming cost V 6 bases and J 4 bases, with 16 bases left between them. The length of the CDR3 is 15 residues. The germline V gene encodes CDR1 MDHEN and CDR2 SYDVKM. This chain's CDR3 is CASRGGETGNQPQHF. CDR3 in DNA: TGTGCCAGCAGGGGAGGGGAAACAGGGAATCAGCCCCAGCATTTT.

The chain couples TRBV19 to TRBJ2-7; possible D gene TRBD1, 6 bases. The CDR3 is made up of 11 amino acids. V gave up 8 bases and J gave up 2 bases, with 7 bases separating them. Germline values: CDR1 LNHDA, CDR2 SQIVND (reference sequence). The CDR3 reads CASGQTYEQYF. The CDR3 DNA follows: TGTGCCAGTGGACAGACCTACGAGCAGTACTTC. Looking up the rest from reference TRBV19 and TRBJ2-7 gives the full variable domain: DGGITQSPKYLFRKEGQNVTLSCEQNLNHDAMYWYRQDPGQGLRLIYYSQIVNDFQKGDIAEGYSVSREKKESFPLTVTSAQKNPTAFYLCASGQTYEQYFGPGTRLTVT.

The V gene is TRBV2, the J gene TRBJ1-1; no firm D call. V was cut by 4 bases and J by 5 bases, with 11 bases left in between. The CDR3 runs to 13 residues. Germline loops: CDR1 SNHLY, CDR2 FYNNEI. CDR3 sequence: CASSGEGGTEAFF. CDR3 bases: TGTGCCAGCAGTGGTGAGGGCGGGACTGAAGCTTTCTTT.

The V and J genes are TRBV6-5 and TRBJ1-5; 7 bases map to TRBD1. There are 13 residues in the CDR3. Trimming removed 7 bases from V and 6 bases from J; junction bases left unmatched: 6. Per the germline V gene, CDR1 is MNHEY and CDR2 is SVGAGI. The CDR3 DNA sequence: TGTGCCAGCACCTCACAGGGGAGTCAGCCCCAGCATTTT. Residues: CASTSQGSQPQHF.

CDR3 DNA: TGCAGCGTTGAGCGGGACAGGGGATACAATGAGCAGTTCTTC. Encoded protein: CSVERDRGYNEQFF. The chain is built from TRBV29-1 and TRBJ2-1; 10 nucleotides match TRBD1. Germline V lookup: CDR1 SQVTM, CDR2 ANQGSEA. The junction had 3 bases not matched to a gene; V was cut back by 3 bases and J by 4 bases. This CDR3 has 14 amino acids.

The chain couples TRBV21-1 to TRBJ2-7; no check of the table's D call, TRBD1, against the DNA was made. TRBV21-1 is given as a pseudogene. The CDR3 totals 17 residues. The CDR3 protein is CASRTGMKPSLGYEQYF. The CDR3 region has the DNA TGTGCCAGCAGGACAGGGATGAAACCCTCACTGGGCTACGAGCAGTACTTC.

This clone was detected only a few times. The chain couples TRBV19 to TRBJ2-7; weak D call: TRBD1 (6 bases). The CDR3 loop spans 12 amino acids. CDR1 is LNHDA and CDR2 is SQIVND in the germline V gene (reference sequence). The V gene lost 10 bases and the J gene lost 0 bases, with 10 bases spanning the gap. This chain's CDR3 is CATGANSYEQYF. The CDR3 DNA reads as TGTGCCACAGGGGCGAACTCCTACGAGCAGTACTTC.

The chain recombines TRBV9 with TRBJ1-2; the match to TRBD1 covers 10 bases. CDR3 size: 13 residues. Germline assignment: CDR1 SGDLS and CDR2 YYNGEE. V lost 3 bases and J lost 8; bases outside the gene matches: 4. This chain's CDR3 is CASSGQGANGYTF. CDR3 nucleotide sequence: TGTGCCAGCAGCGGACAGGGGGCGAACGGCTACACCTTC.

A remark on this clone: Other DNA sequences of this sample code for an identical CDR3. V is TRBV5-1 and J is TRBJ1-1; no clear D. Per germline, CDR1 SGHRS and CDR2 YFSETQ. CDR3 length: 14 residues. V dropped 4 bases and J dropped 4 bases, with 14 bases sitting between them. CDR3 sequence (DNA): TGCGCCAGCAGCCTGGACGGTGGTAGCACTGAAGCTTTCTTT. This codes for CASSLDGGSTEAFF.

The V and J genes are TRBV18 and TRBJ1-2; a weak D match, TRBD1 (5 bases). V lost 4 bases and J 1 base, leaving 7 bases between the germline ends. This CDR3 has 13 residues. Germline V lookup: CDR1 KGHSH, CDR2 LQKENI. For the CDR3, the DNA is TGTGCCAGCTCACAGACAGTTAACTATGGCTACACCTTC. It encodes CASSQTVNYGYTF. Together with reference TRBV18 and TRBJ1-2, the CDR3 gives the full variable domain: NAGVMQNPRHLVRRRGQEARLRCSPMKGHSHVYWYRQLPEEGLKFMVYLQKENIIDESGMPKERFSAEFPKEGPSILRIQQVVRGDSAAYFCASSQTVNYGYTFGSGTRLTVV.

The CDR3 coding sequence is TGTGCCAGCAGCCCCCAGGCGCGGCTAGCGGTCTACAATGAGCAGTTCTTC. Encoded protein: CASSPQARLAVYNEQFF. This chain joins TRBV7-9 and TRBJ2-1, with 7 bases identical to TRBD2. Losses at the gene ends were 5 bases for V and 3 bases for J; bases not matched to a gene: 13. The CDR3 extends over 17 amino acids. Looked up from germline, CDR1 is SEHNR and CDR2 is FQNEAQ (reference sequence).

This clone was observed a handful of times. A far more abundant clone sits one base away, making this likely a read error. This sample also contains other DNA sequences that code for the same CDR3. CDR3 in amino acids: CASSPTSGLGQQYF. CDR3 bases: TGCGCCAGCAGCCCGACTAGCGGTTTAGGTCAGCAGTACTTC. This chain links TRBV4-1 with TRBJ2-7, with TRBD2 matching 9 bases. This CDR3 is built from 14 residues. Germline assignment: CDR1 MGHRA and CDR2 YSYEKL. J was trimmed by 8 bases and V by 4 bases; bases with no gene match: 9.

In its sample, this clone was seen once. The chain combines TRBV6-5 with TRBJ1-2, with 10 bases matching TRBD1. CDR3 length equals 15 residues. The V and J ends lost 0 bases and 7 bases, in that order; junction bases with no gene match: 5. Germline V CDR1 and CDR2: MNHEY, SVGAGI. CDR3 loop: CASSYSGTGDFGYTF. The CDR3 DNA follows: TGTGCCAGCAGTTACTCCGGGACAGGGGACTTTGGCTACACCTTC.